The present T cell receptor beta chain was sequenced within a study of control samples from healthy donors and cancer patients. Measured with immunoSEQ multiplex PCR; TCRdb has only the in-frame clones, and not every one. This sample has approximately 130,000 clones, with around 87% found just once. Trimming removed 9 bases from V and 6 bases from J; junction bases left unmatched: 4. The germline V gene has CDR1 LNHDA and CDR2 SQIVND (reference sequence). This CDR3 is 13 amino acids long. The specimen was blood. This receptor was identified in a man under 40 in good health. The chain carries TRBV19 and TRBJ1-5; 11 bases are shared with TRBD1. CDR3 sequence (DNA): TGTGCCAGCAGGACAGGGGGCATTCAGCCCCAGCATTTT. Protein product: CASRTGGIQPQHF.